This T cell receptor (beta chain) was profiled in a study of early T cells in non-severe SARS-CoV-2 infection (dated by TCRdb to the early 2020s). Regarding the complete study: Because TCR sequencing relied on bulk RNA taken from unsorted whole blood, pairing of alpha and beta chains was not possible.

Based on the germline V gene, the CDR1 and CDR2 sequences are SGHVS and FQNEAQ. The CDR3, cysteine through phenylalanine, is 14 amino acids long. Solely the CDR3 DNA is kept, with 42 bases framed from the first base. V and J are trimmed by 5 bases and 4 bases, and the gene matches miss 5 bases of the junction. The study was a case-control design nested within a healthcare worker cohort in London, UK, with weekly nasopharyngeal swab PCR tests and blood sampling. Healthcare workers were recruited between 23 and 31 March 2020, during the week of the UK lockdown, and were followed weekly for up to roughly 15 weeks. Library prep was done by 5' RACE. TCRdb names NextSeq 500 as the instrument used. Unique molecular identifiers were attached to individual cDNA molecules in the TCR library protocol so that sequencing error and PCR bias could be corrected. TCR alpha and beta chains were both sequenced, and the abundances of alpha and beta sequences in each sample were closely correlated with each other. Per the authors' processing: Decombinator V4 was used to annotate TCR sequences for V gene, J gene and CDR3. Expanded TCRs were defined as changing significantly between any two time points under a Poisson model with p below 0.0001. TCR abundances were normalised to the total number of TCRs sequenced per sample and were expressed as counts per million. TRAV1-2 paired with TRAJ12, TRAJ20 or TRAJ33 defined MAIT TCRs, while TRAV10 paired with TRAJ18 defined iNKT TCRs. VDJdb, accessed on 1 November 2021, was searched for TCRs annotated for CMV, EBV and SARS-CoV-2, and TCRs annotated for more than one antigen were excluded. TCRdb's own reprocessing of the public reads used fastp at Q25 and MiXCR and kept productive beta chains. Rows matching on CDR3 protein sequence are summarized as one entry with the most common DNA and genes. The V and J calls and clone size come from TCRdb's table, not from the authors' own analysis. A total of some 66,000 distinct CDR3 sequences appear in this sample, approximately 10% of them only once. The ten largest clonotypes hold around 3.5% of the sample.

Points on this clonotype: Its binding antigen is unknown. No much larger clonotype is one base removed from it; base qualities were not supplied.

Broader findings and caveats from the paper: VDJdb matching was skewed toward anti-spike CD8 responses and likely underestimated virus-specific expansions by missing private and CD4 specificities.

The rearranged segments are TRBV7-8 and TRBJ2-3; 8 bases in the middle match TRBD1. This TCR derives from an adult who was a healthcare worker with PCR-confirmed SARS-CoV-2 infection or an uninfected control (not recorded which). The specimen sequenced was whole blood. The base sequence is TGTGCCAGCAGCATTCAGGGGGCCTCAGATACGCAGTATTTT. This translates into CASSIQGASDTQYF.